This TCR beta chain appears in the sequencing data of a study of monozygotic twins with inflammatory bowel disease. Regarding this clonotype: The target antigen is unknown.

Study-level findings and limits: Among IBD patients, TCRbeta diversity (inverse Simpson) was lower than in healthy co-twins. Cells of different T cell subtypes could not be told apart.

Reprocessing the 5' RACE reads, TCRdb reports a single entry for every CDR3 protein and omits DNA. Its table lists around 40,000 distinct CDR3 sequences. Sequencing used blood. The sequence came from a human donor with ulcerative colitis or Crohn's disease, or a healthy co-twin of an affected twin (not recorded which).

The CDR3 sequence: CATSLGETQYF. This chain connects TRBV24-1 to TRBJ2-5. Germline V gives CDR1 KGHDR, CDR2 SFDVKD. The CDR3 spans 11 residues.